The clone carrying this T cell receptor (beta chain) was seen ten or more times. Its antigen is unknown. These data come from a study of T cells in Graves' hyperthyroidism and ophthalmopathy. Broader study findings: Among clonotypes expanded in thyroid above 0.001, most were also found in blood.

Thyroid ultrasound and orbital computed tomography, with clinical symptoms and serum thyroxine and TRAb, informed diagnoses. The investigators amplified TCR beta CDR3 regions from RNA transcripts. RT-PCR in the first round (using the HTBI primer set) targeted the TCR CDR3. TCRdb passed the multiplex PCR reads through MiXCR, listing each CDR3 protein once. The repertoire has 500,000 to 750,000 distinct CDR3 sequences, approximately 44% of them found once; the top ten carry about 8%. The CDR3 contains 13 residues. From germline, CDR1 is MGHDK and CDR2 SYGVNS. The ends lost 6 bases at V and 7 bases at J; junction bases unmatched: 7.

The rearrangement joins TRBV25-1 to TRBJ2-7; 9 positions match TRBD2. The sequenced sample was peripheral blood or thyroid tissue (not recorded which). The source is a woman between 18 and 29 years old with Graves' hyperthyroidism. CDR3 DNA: TGTGCCAGCAGATTAGCGGGAGAGGGGGAGCAGTACTTC. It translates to CASRLAGEGEQYF.